Shown below are 14 T cell receptor beta chains from a single sample sequenced in a study of blood T cell repertoires in COVID-19. Only in-frame clones appear in the TCRdb table, and some are missing; sequencing was by immunoSEQ multiplex PCR. The sample records about 260,000 clones, 75% to 90% being singletons. Sequencing input: peripheral blood. The source of these receptors is a middle-aged woman who had recovered from COVID-19.

CDR3 sequence reads: CASSLAEQGTEEQYF. The CDR3 bases are TGTGCCAGCAGCTTAGCAGAACAGGGGACGGAGGAGCAGTACTTC. The chain uses TRBV7-2 and TRBJ2-7; 7 bases are a match to TRBD1. CDR1 and CDR2 (germline): SGHTA, FQGNSA. The trim removed 0 bases at V and 7 bases at J, leaving 9 bases unmatched. This CDR3 is 15 amino acids long. Based on the CDR3 plus reference TRBV7-2 and TRBJ2-7, the full variable domain is GAGVSQSPSNKVTEKGKDVELRCDPISGHTALYWYRQSLGQGLEFLIYFQGNSAPDKSGLPSDRFSAERTGGSVSTLTIQRTQQEDSAVYLCASSLAEQGTEEQYFGPGTRLTVT.

The chain links TRBV21-1 to TRBJ1-1; the D call in the table, TRBD1, was not verified against the DNA. TRBV21-1 is an annotated pseudogene. CDR3 length: 17 amino acids. The DNA of the CDR3 is TGTGCCAGCAGCAAAGGCGGGACAGGGCCAGGGGGGACTGAAGCTTTCTTT. Encoded protein: CASSKGGTGPGGTEAFF.

The V and J genes are TRBV7-8 and TRBJ2-7; 7 bases are shared with TRBD1. In germline, CDR1 is SGHVS, CDR2 FQNEAQ. V shed 3 bases and J 2 bases; nucleotides not matched to a gene: 7. This CDR3 comprises 15 residues. The CDR3 loop is CASSFRDRVTYEQYF. The CDR3 DNA follows: TGTGCCAGCAGCTTTAGAGACAGGGTCACCTACGAGCAGTACTTC.

The chain couples TRBV5-1 to TRBJ1-1, with D hard to call. Looked up from germline, CDR1 is SGHRS and CDR2 is YFSETQ. This CDR3 contains 15 residues. V lost 1 base and J lost 6, with 16 bases in between. In nucleotides, the CDR3 is TGCGCCAGCAGCTTGCTAAGGGAGGGCGAGCCTGAAGCTTTCTTT. Amino acid sequence: CASSLLREGEPEAFF.

The rearrangement uses TRBV30 and TRBJ1-1; 9 nucleotides match TRBD1. The CDR3 is 14 amino acids. Germline-derived CDR1 and CDR2 are GTSNPN and SVGIG (reference sequence). The ends lost 0 bases at V and 4 bases at J; junction bases unmatched: 3. CDR3 loop: CAWSVQGASTEAFF. The CDR3 DNA reads as TGTGCCTGGAGTGTACAGGGGGCCAGCACTGAAGCTTTCTTT.

The rearrangement links TRBV7-9 to TRBJ2-1; D unresolved. This CDR3 is built from 15 residues. V was pared by 4 bases and J by 0 bases, with 10 bases between. The germline V gene encodes CDR1 SEHNR and CDR2 FQNEAQ (reference sequence). The CDR3, as DNA: TGTGCCAGCAGCTCCCTGTCTGTCTCCTACAATGAGCAGTTCTTC. Its protein product is CASSSLSVSYNEQFF. The full variable domain, its missing parts supplied by reference TRBV7-9 and TRBJ2-1, is DTGVSQNPRHKITKRGQNVTFRCDPISEHNRLYWYRQTLGQGPEFLTYFQNEAQLEKSRLLSDRFSAERPKGSFSTLEIQRTEQGDSAMYLCASSSLSVSYNEQFFGPGTRLTVL.

Only a few counts were recorded for this clone. The CDR3 loop is CASSHGPGTSGVTTDTQYF. Written as DNA, the CDR3 is TGCGCCAGCAGCCACGGCCCCGGGACTAGCGGGGTGACCACAGATACGCAGTATTTT. The chain links TRBV4-3 to TRBJ2-3; 13 positions agree with TRBD2. The CDR3 is 19 amino acids. Germline CDR1 is LGHNA and CDR2 is YSLEER. The V segment lost 3 bases and the J segment 2 bases; nucleotides outside the gene matches: 11.

The genes are TRBV6-5 and TRBJ2-5, with 11 bases matching TRBD2. Germline CDR1 MNHEY, CDR2 SVGAGI. V shed 2 bases and J 5 bases; nucleotides not matched to a gene: 7. The length of the CDR3 is 16 residues. This CDR3 reads CASSYPLAGGGETQYF. The CDR3 region has the DNA TGTGCCAGCAGTTACCCTCTAGCGGGGGGCGGGGAGACCCAGTACTTC.

This sequence joins TRBV5-1 and TRBJ2-1, with TRBD2 matching 11 bases. Germline V gene data show CDR1 as SGHRS and CDR2 as YFSETQ. Trimming removed 1 base from V and 6 bases from J; junction bases left unmatched: 6. The CDR3 runs to 16 residues. The CDR3 DNA follows: TGCGCCAGCAGCTTGAGTCCTAGCGGGGGGTCCAATGAGCAGTTCTTC. This translates into CASSLSPSGGSNEQFF.

The V and J genes are TRBV19 and TRBJ2-2; 12 bases are shared with TRBD2. Germline V gene lookup returns CDR1 LNHDA and CDR2 SQIVND (reference sequence). J was trimmed by 8 bases and V by 7 bases; bases with no gene match: 8. The CDR3 contains 15 residues. The CDR3 DNA reads TGTGCCAGTATTAGCCTAGCGGGGGGGATTGGGGAGCTGTTTTTT. This codes for CASISLAGGIGELFF.

V usage is TRBV2 and J usage is TRBJ2-2, with D maybe TRBD1 (6 bases). Trimming stripped 6 bases from V and 2 bases from J, with 13 bases between. Germline CDR1 and CDR2: SNHLY and FYNNEI. The CDR3 loop spans 15 amino acids. CDR3 coding DNA: TGTGCCAGCAGCCCTGGGACACTTAACACCGGGGAGCTGTTTTTT. This gives the protein CASSPGTLNTGELFF.

The V gene is TRBV13, the J gene TRBJ1-1; D remains ambiguous. This CDR3 is 16 amino acids long. The germline CDR1 and CDR2 sequences are PRHDT and FYEKMQ (reference sequence). Trimming removed 2 bases from V and 2 bases from J, with 15 bases in between. CDR3 DNA: TGTGCCAGCAGCTTATGGGAGACGGAGGCCAACACTGAAGCTTTCTTT. It specifies CASSLWETEANTEAFF.

The chain has TRBV3-1 (or the pseudogene TRBV3-2) and TRBJ1-2; D is uncertain. CDR3 length: 14 amino acids. Per the germline V gene, CDR1 is LGHDT and CDR2 is YNNKEL (reference sequence). Trimming shortened V by 4 bases and J by 3 bases, and 12 bases separated the two germline ends. CDR3 sequence: CASSPNGVDYGYTF. The CDR3 DNA reads as TGTGCCAGCAGCCCCAACGGGGTTGACTATGGCTACACCTTC.

The chain carries TRBV18 and TRBJ1-1; 7 bases line up with TRBD1. Germline V CDR1 and CDR2: KGHSH, LQKENI. The length of the CDR3 is 14 residues. Unmatched junction bases numbered 6, after V lost 3 bases and J lost 5 bases. The CDR3 sequence is CASSPGQKGTEAFF. Here the CDR3 DNA reads TGTGCCAGCTCACCGGGACAGAAGGGGACTGAAGCTTTCTTT.